A single sample is the source of the 15 T cell receptor beta chains below, sequenced in a study of regulatory T cells in long-lasting Graves disease. Time point specified: persistent/refractory GD, antithyroid drugs over 5 years with positive TRAb. Construction of the TCR library relied on RNA isolated from PBMCs. Arm-PCR of CDR3 regions with iRepertoire HTBI primers generated TCR beta libraries. TCRdb re-called the multiplex PCR reads through MiXCR, storing one row per CDR3 protein. The sample has hundreds of thousands of distinct CDR3 sequences, 20% seen once. Source: peripheral blood mononuclear cells (PBMCs), taken when the disease was refractory, from a patient treated with antithyroid drugs. Receptor source: a female donor with Graves disease.

This clonotype was counted at least ten times. The chain has TRBV28 and TRBJ2-7; 9 nucleotides align to TRBD2. J gave up 4 bases and V 2 bases, and 9 bases lay outside the gene matches. Germline V gene lookup returns CDR1 MDHEN and CDR2 SYDVKM. This CDR3 has 16 residues. The chain's CDR3 is CASSLSAGGPRYEQYF. The CDR3 DNA reads as TGTGCCAGCAGTTTAAGTGCGGGAGGGCCGAGGTACGAGCAGTACTTC.

Many counts were recorded for this clonotype. V is TRBV6-1 and J is TRBJ2-4; no clear D gene. The germline V gene encodes CDR1 MNHNS and CDR2 SASEGT. This CDR3 is built from 12 residues. Trimming pared 8 bases from V and 0 bases from J, leaving 5 bases between. CDR3 loop: CASYEAKNIQYF. CDR3 bases: TGTGCCAGCTACGAAGCCAAAAACATTCAGTACTTC.

In its sample, this clonotype was seen a few times. The rearrangement uses TRBV4-1 and TRBJ1-2; 7 bases line up with TRBD1. CDR3 length equals 15 residues. Trimming at V came to 2 bases and at J to 3 bases, leaving 6 bases not matched to a gene. Germline CDR1 is MGHRA and CDR2 is YSYEKL. CDR3: CASSQNDRADYGYTF. CDR3 in DNA: TGCGCCAGCAGCCAAAATGACAGGGCTGACTATGGCTACACCTTC.

The chain joins TRBV5-1 to TRBJ1-3, with a possible D match to TRBD1 (6 bases). Germline assignment: CDR1 SGHRS and CDR2 YFSETQ. Trimming took 4 bases from V and 3 from J, leaving 17 bases between them. The CDR3 contains 16 residues. The CDR3 region is CASSPAGTSNGNTIYF. CDR3 nucleotide sequence: TGCGCCAGCAGCCCCGCCGGGACATCAAATGGAAACACCATATATTTT.

In this sample, this clonotype turned up many times. The V gene is TRBV27, the J gene TRBJ1-2; the D gene is possibly TRBD1 (6 bases). Trimming removed 4 bases at V and 6 bases at J, with 15 bases between. Per germline, CDR1 MNHEY and CDR2 SMNVEV (reference sequence). The CDR3 sequence is 14 residues long. The CDR3 nucleotides read TGTGCCAGCAGTTCTACAGGGAACGGTGATGGCTACACCTTC. Protein: CASSSTGNGDGYTF.

The V and J genes are TRBV14 and TRBJ2-1; the match to TRBD1 covers 8 bases. The length of the CDR3 is 16 residues. Trimming cost V 6 bases and J 3 bases; bases outside gene matches: 10. CDR1 and CDR2 (germline): SGHDN, FVKESK. For the CDR3, the DNA is TGTGCCAGCAGTTCTGCCCCAGGGGGCAACTACAATGAGCAGTTCTTC. This codes for CASSSAPGGNYNEQFF.

The J gene is TRBJ2-1, the V gene TRBV6-1; 9 bases are a match to TRBD2. The V gene's germline CDR1 is MNHNS and CDR2 SASEGT. The length of the CDR3 is 17 residues. V lost 8 bases to trimming and J lost 3 bases; unmatched junction nucleotides: 14. CDR3 in amino acids: CASCPFGDSGSYNEQFF. In nucleotides, the CDR3 is TGTGCCAGCTGCCCCTTCGGAGATAGCGGGAGCTACAATGAGCAGTTCTTC.

CDR3 sequence: CASSKGGQRFNEQFF. CDR3 in DNA: TGTGCCAGCAGCAAAGGAGGGCAGCGCTTCAATGAGCAGTTCTTC. The chain has TRBV7-6 and TRBJ2-1; maybe TRBD2 (6 bases). V was cut by 5 bases and J by 6 bases, with 17 bases left in between. The CDR3 is 15 residues long. The V gene's germline CDR1 is SGHVS and CDR2 FNYEAQ. The variable domain in full, completed from reference TRBV7-6 and TRBJ2-1, reads GAGVSQSPRYKVTKRGQDVALRCDPISGHVSLYWYRQALGQGPEFLTYFNYEAQQDKSGLPNDRFSAERPEGSISTLTIQRTEQRDSAMYRCASSKGGQRFNEQFFGPGTRLTVL.

The sample holds a few counts of this clonotype. The V and J genes are TRBV7-9 and TRBJ2-5; D is perhaps TRBD2 (7 bases). This CDR3 is built from 13 residues. Between the trimmed V and J ends, which lost 8 bases and 4 bases, there was a span of 14 bases. Germline lookup yields CDR1 SEHNR and CDR2 FQNEAQ (reference sequence). In DNA form, the CDR3 reads TGTGCCAGCGAACCGGGGGGCGGAGAGACCCAGTACTTC. Protein: CASEPGGGETQYF.

The V and J genes are TRBV19 and TRBJ2-2; tentative D call: TRBD2 (5 bases). The CDR3 spans 15 residues. From germline, CDR1 is LNHDA and CDR2 SQIVND (reference sequence). V gave up 0 bases and J gave up 1 base, with 6 bases separating them. DNA of the CDR3: TGTGCCAGTAGTATAGACGCGGGGAACACCGGGGAGCTGTTTTTT. It translates to CASSIDAGNTGELFF.

This clonotype was observed a handful of times. V is TRBV7-9 and J is TRBJ2-5; no clear D gene. This CDR3 has 15 amino acids. Germline V gene data show CDR1 as SEHNR and CDR2 as FQNEAQ (reference sequence). The V end was cut by 1 base, the J end by 2 bases, with 11 bases between. CDR3 region: CASSLGSQWQETQYF. CDR3 sequence (DNA): TGTGCCAGCAGCTTAGGATCCCAGTGGCAAGAGACCCAGTACTTC.

This clonotype was observed once. The chain uses TRBV7-8 and TRBJ1-2; 9 bases are shared with TRBD1. Germline CDR1 is SGHVS and CDR2 is FQNEAQ. V lost 1 base, J lost 4 bases, and 4 bases stayed unmatched. This CDR3 contains 15 residues. For the CDR3, the DNA is TGTGCCAGCAGCTTAGGACAGGGGGTCGCCTATGGCTACACCTTC. This gives the protein CASSLGQGVAYGYTF.

In this sample, this clonotype turned up a few times. The rearrangement joins TRBV27 to TRBJ2-7, with a weak D call TRBD2 (5 bases). The CDR3 loop spans 15 amino acids. The V end lost 2 bases, the J end lost 0 bases, and 11 bases lay between the germline ends. CDR1 is MNHEY and CDR2 is SMNVEV in the germline V gene (reference sequence). The CDR3 sequence: CASSLQAGLSYEQYF. The CDR3 bases are TGTGCCAGCAGTTTACAGGCGGGCCTCTCCTACGAGCAGTACTTC.

This clonotype was detected ten times or more. This rearrangement joins TRBV29-1 to TRBJ1-1; 7 nucleotides align to TRBD1. The V gene's germline CDR1 is SQVTM and CDR2 ANQGSEA. Trimming took 4 bases from V and 4 from J; bases not matched to a gene: 6. This CDR3 has 13 residues. The CDR3 DNA is TGCAGCGTTGCCCAGGGGGAGGCCACTGAAGCTTTCTTT. Translation: CSVAQGEATEAFF.

The chain links TRBV19 to TRBJ1-5; D possibly corresponds to TRBD1 (5 bases). V gave up 1 base and J gave up 0 bases, with 7 bases separating them. Germline V lookup: CDR1 LNHDA, CDR2 SQIVND (reference sequence). The CDR3 extends over 15 amino acids. Here the CDR3 DNA reads TGTGCCAGTAGTATAGGGACAAATAGCAATCAGCCCCAGCATTTT. This sequence encodes CASSIGTNSNQPQHF.